This is a list of T cell receptor beta chains from one sample in a study of T-cell reconstitution after alpha-beta-depleted transplantation in children. TCRdb called the PCR reads again in MiXCR, with one record for every CDR3 protein. The table shows about 980,000 distinct CDR3 sequences, with around 30% occurring only once. Sequences were derived from PBMCs, mostly from graft donor cells, sampled 360 days after TCRalphabeta/CD19-depleted stem cell transplant. These receptors were taken from a boy under two years old who had a stem cell transplant for SCID, so the T cells may come from the graft donor. CDR3s include the opening cysteine and the closing phenylalanine or tryptophan. The listing skips clone size in some rows; elsewhere it reads once, few, many or a size class.

TRBJ2-3	15	TRBV7-3	NA	CASSLQGLKGDTQYF
TRBJ2-1	11	TRBV5-6	NA	CASSYRGKQFF
TRBJ2-1	14	TRBV19	NA	CASSAQTGFDEQFF
TRBJ2-1	14	TRBV28	once	CASTLYMGTSEQFF
TRBJ2-3	15	TRBV24-1	NA	CATSDQGDLTDTQYF
TRBJ1-1	15	TRBV20-1	NA	CSAREPGRTNTEAFF
TRBJ2-1	18	TRBV7-8	NA	CASSYKWFPGGTNNEQFF
TRBJ1-2	14	TRBV6-1	NA	CASSQTGADYGYTF
TRBJ2-7	16	TRBV4-2	NA	CASSQGGGGLSYEQYF
TRBJ1-5	13	TRBV20-1	once	CNAHTGVNQPQHF
TRBJ1-4	16	TRBV5-1	NA	CASSLDYRVVSEKLFF
TRBJ2-1	13	TRBV6-1	NA	CASSPPGGGEQFF
TRBJ2-7	15	TRBV3-1	NA	CASSPTGQGRDEQYF
TRBJ2-7	15	TRBV27	few	CASSLLPRAGGEQYF
TRBJ2-1	15	TRBV27	NA	CASSLLTASSREQFF
TRBJ2-2	16	TRBV5-1	NA	CASSGGPSSNTGELFF